This paragraph covers one T cell receptor (beta chain) sequence. This sample is part of a study of blood T cell repertoires in COVID-19. Authors' processing steps: Amplification of reference gene primers was used by the study to estimate nucleated cell counts. The repertoire was sequenced with immunoSEQ multiplex PCR; TCRdb's copy has only in-frame clones and lacks some. That table furnishes V, J and clone size, whereas the DNA furnished D and trimming. This sample has roughly 330,000 clones, with around 88% found just once. V lost 2 bases, J lost 4 bases, and 5 bases stayed unmatched. The CDR3 sequence is 15 residues long. Germline lookup yields CDR1 SGHRS and CDR2 YFSETQ.

Sequencing input: peripheral blood. The rearrangement links TRBV5-1 to TRBJ2-1; 8 bases agree with TRBD1. The TCR comes from a woman in her forties or fifties with acute or convalescent COVID-19. CDR3 nucleotide sequence: TGCGCCAGCAGCTTTACGGGACAGGATTACAATGAGCAGTTCTTC. This gives the protein CASSFTGQDYNEQFF.